This TCR beta chain appears in the sequencing data of a study of blood T cell repertoires in COVID-19. Study details: Spain, Italy and the United States supplied samples that represented acute and convalescent COVID-19. PBMCs, B-cell-depleted T cells, or T cells were the source of the cDNA or gDNA that made up the material.

The CDR3 is 16 amino acids. Germline assignment: CDR1 DFQATT and CDR2 SNEGSKA (reference sequence). With 3 bases clipped from V and 2 bases from J, the junction kept 11 bases outside the gene matches. Per the original methods: Amplified reference gene primers provided the basis for estimating nucleated cell counts. Assay used: immunoSEQ multiplex PCR; TCRdb lists only in-frame clones, some missing. V and J calls plus clone size are reproduced from that table; the DNA served to infer D and trimming. The profile shows roughly 350,000 clones, about 90% of them singletons. The gene calls are TRBV20-1 and TRBJ2-5; 8 nucleotides match TRBD2. What was sequenced was peripheral blood. This receptor was taken from a woman aged 18-29 years who had recovered from COVID-19. In DNA form, the CDR3 reads TGCAGTGCTAGTCCGGCACTAGCGGACCTTCAAGAGACCCAGTACTTC. This translates into CSASPALADLQETQYF.